The 25 T cell receptor beta chains reported below all come from one sample, sequenced in a study of T cells in localized non-small cell lung cancer. This table comes from immunoSEQ multiplex PCR, and its TCRdb copy is limited to in-frame clones, with some not included. The sample carries 25,000 to 30,000 clones, around 93% recorded once. Sequencing was performed on peripheral blood, taken before any cancer treatment. The source is a female donor of 60 years or more with stage I lung adenocarcinoma.

The genes are TRBV5-5 and TRBJ2-3; no definite D call. V was shortened by 4 bases and J by 3 bases, with 6 bases between the two germline ends. The CDR3 loop spans 12 amino acids. The germline V gene has CDR1 SGHKS and CDR2 YYEKEE (reference sequence). CDR3: CASSPRTDTQYF. CDR3 in DNA: TGTGCCAGCAGCCCAAGGACAGATACGCAGTATTTT.

The V gene is TRBV5-1, the J gene TRBJ1-1; possible D gene TRBD1, 5 bases. Germline lookup yields CDR1 SGHRS and CDR2 YFSETQ. Trimming left V 5 bases short and J 3 bases short, with 11 bases between. The CDR3 extends over 13 amino acids. The CDR3: CASSPGGYTEAFF. CDR3 coding DNA: TGCGCCAGCAGTCCCGGGGGGTACACTGAAGCTTTCTTT.

The chain couples TRBV6-5 to TRBJ2-7; TRBD2 matches 9 bases. This CDR3 is 14 amino acids long. The germline V gene encodes CDR1 MNHEY and CDR2 SVGAGI. V lost 7 bases to trimming and J lost 6 bases; unmatched junction nucleotides: 10. The CDR3 loop reads CASTQPGLASEQYF. The DNA of the CDR3 is TGTGCCAGCACCCAACCCGGACTAGCGAGCGAGCAGTACTTC.

The genes are TRBV28 and TRBJ1-2; D gene unclear. The germline gives CDR1 MDHEN, CDR2 SYDVKM. The CDR3 spans 11 residues. Trimming took off 5 bases at V and 4 bases at J, with 5 bases between the two ends. CDR3 in amino acids: CASSGRYGYTF. CDR3 bases: TGTGCCAGCAGTGGACGCTATGGCTACACCTTC.

A few counts support this clone. The genes are TRBV5-5 and TRBJ1-5; D is perhaps TRBD1 (5 bases). Per the germline V gene, CDR1 is SGHKS and CDR2 is YYEKEE (reference sequence). There are 16 residues in the CDR3. Trimming took off 4 bases at V and 3 bases at J, with 17 bases between the two ends. The CDR3 coding sequence is TGTGCCAGCAGCACGCTCCCGGCGGGGGTCAATCAGCCCCAGCATTTT. Its translation: CASSTLPAGVNQPQHF. Full variable domain (missing parts from reference TRBV5-5 and TRBJ1-5): DAGVTQSPTHLIKTRGQQVTLRCSPISGHKSVSWYQQVLGQGPQFIFQYYEKEERGRGNFPDRFSARQFPNYSSELNVNALLLGDSALYLCASSTLPAGVNQPQHFGDGTRLSIL.

The chain is built from TRBV6-1 and TRBJ2-1; 9 nucleotides line up with TRBD2. J lost 7 bases, V lost 7 bases, and 11 bases had no gene match. This CDR3 spans 15 amino acids. Germline CDR1 is MNHNS and CDR2 is SASEGT. The CDR3 spells CASISGSVSSNEQFF. The DNA of the CDR3 is TGTGCCAGCATTAGCGGGAGTGTAAGTTCGAATGAGCAGTTCTTC.

The V call is TRBV5-4, the J call TRBJ1-1; 11 bases fit TRBD1. The CDR3 loop spans 15 amino acids. J lost 4 bases, V lost 2 bases, and 4 bases had no gene match. The germline gives CDR1 SGHNT, CDR2 YYREEE (reference sequence). The CDR3 is CASSFGQGAVTEAFF. The DNA for the CDR3 is TGTGCCAGCAGCTTTGGACAGGGGGCCGTCACTGAAGCTTTCTTT.

The V call is TRBV9, the J call TRBJ2-2, with 13 bases identical to TRBD2. CDR3 size: 16 residues. Germline CDR1 SGDLS, CDR2 YYNGEE. With 3 bases clipped from V and 6 bases from J, the junction kept 5 bases outside the gene matches. The CDR3 region has the DNA TGTGCCAGCAGCGGGACTAGCGGGAGTGGCTCCGGGGAGCTGTTTTTT. As protein: CASSGTSGSGSGELFF.

The gene calls are TRBV2 and TRBJ1-2; D unresolved. Germline CDR1 and CDR2: SNHLY and FYNNEI. V was shortened by 1 base and J by 4 bases, with 7 bases between the two germline ends. The CDR3 has 13 amino acids. CDR3 region: CASSEGASYGYTF. Written as DNA, the CDR3 is TGTGCCAGCAGTGAAGGGGCCAGCTATGGCTACACCTTC.

This rearrangement joins TRBV30 to TRBJ2-6, with TRBD1 matching 9 bases. With V trimmed by 2 bases and J by 3 bases, 2 bases remained unmatched. Germline CDR1 GTSNPN, CDR2 SVGIG (reference sequence). The CDR3 extends over 15 amino acids. CDR3 in amino acids: CAWSKTGGGANVLTF. Written as DNA, the CDR3 is TGTGCCTGGAGTAAGACAGGGGGTGGGGCCAACGTCCTGACTTTC.

V usage is TRBV9 and J usage is TRBJ2-7, with D perhaps matching TRBD1 (6 bases). The V and J ends lost 5 bases and 0 bases respectively, with 15 bases between them. In germline, CDR1 is SGDLS, CDR2 YYNGEE. The CDR3 is 15 amino acids. The CDR3 DNA follows: TGTGCCAGCAGTGTGACCGGACAGAGCTCCTACGAGCAGTACTTC. This sequence encodes CASSVTGQSSYEQYF.

This chain joins TRBV7-7 and TRBJ1-1; D unresolved. Trimming took 10 bases from V and 4 from J, leaving 10 bases between them. Germline CDR1 reads SSHAT; CDR2 reads FNYEAQ (reference sequence). The CDR3 loop spans 11 amino acids. The CDR3 region is CATRVGTEAFF. CDR3 nucleotides: TGTGCCACTAGAGTTGGCACTGAAGCTTTCTTT.

The V call is TRBV7-3, the J call TRBJ2-6, with D unclear. The V end lost 3 bases, the J end lost 4 bases, and 7 bases lay between the germline ends. Germline-derived CDR1 and CDR2 are SGHTA and FQGTGA. The CDR3 sequence is 14 residues long. CDR3 sequence: CASSLGDGANVLTF. The DNA of the CDR3 is TGTGCCAGCAGCTTGGGCGACGGGGCCAACGTCCTGACTTTC.

The V gene is TRBV2, the J gene TRBJ2-2, with TRBD2 identical over 9 bases. The CDR3 is 17 amino acids. From germline, CDR1 is SNHLY and CDR2 FYNNEI. The V segment lost 1 base and the J segment 6 bases; nucleotides outside the gene matches: 9. The CDR3 spells CASSEGGLAGTPGELFF. DNA for the CDR3: TGTGCCAGCAGTGAAGGAGGGCTAGCGGGGACCCCCGGGGAGCTGTTTTTT.

The V and J genes are TRBV5-1 and TRBJ2-3; 9 bases align to TRBD2. CDR1 SGHRS and CDR2 YFSETQ come from the germline V gene. Losses at the gene ends were 4 bases for V and 5 bases for J; bases not matched to a gene: 8. This CDR3 is built from 15 residues. The CDR3 spells CASSPGSGGGDTQYF. The CDR3 DNA reads as TGCGCCAGCAGCCCCGGTAGCGGGGGCGGAGATACGCAGTATTTT.

The chain carries TRBV5-1 and TRBJ1-1, with D unresolved. The germline gives CDR1 SGHRS, CDR2 YFSETQ. This CDR3 region has 14 residues. V lost 0 bases, J lost 2 bases, and 8 bases lay in between. CDR3 residues: CASSLEASNTEAFF. For the CDR3, the DNA is TGCGCCAGCAGCTTGGAGGCCTCCAACACTGAAGCTTTCTTT.

This clone was picked up one time. The gene calls are TRBV5-1 and TRBJ2-2; D is tentatively TRBD1 or TRBD2 (5 bases each). The ends were cut back, 4 bases at V and 3 bases at J, with 10 bases in the middle. Per germline, CDR1 SGHRS and CDR2 YFSETQ. The CDR3 is 14 amino acids. The CDR3: CASSRDRDTGELFF. CDR3 nucleotide sequence: TGCGCCAGCAGCAGGGACCGTGACACCGGGGAGCTGTTTTTT.

This clone was seen once. This chain connects TRBV30 to TRBJ2-2; D might be TRBD1 or TRBD2, each matching 5 bases. CDR1 GTSNPN and CDR2 SVGIG come from the germline V gene (reference sequence). The germline V and J ends were trimmed by 0 bases and 1 base, with 12 bases remaining between them. The CDR3 covers 16 residues. This chain's CDR3 is CAWSVQWGRNTGELFF. The CDR3 nucleotides read TGTGCCTGGAGTGTACAATGGGGGAGGAACACCGGGGAGCTGTTTTTT.

This chain joins TRBV15 and TRBJ2-7, with D possibly being TRBD1 (6 bases). The germline V and J ends were trimmed by 4 bases and 3 bases, with 13 bases remaining between them. The CDR3 has 14 amino acids. CDR1 and CDR2 from the germline V gene are LNHNV and YYDKDF (reference sequence). DNA for the CDR3: TGTGCCACCAGCATCGGGCTAGGGGGCTACGAGCAGTACTTC. It is translated as CATSIGLGGYEQYF.

V gene TRBV5-6 combines with J gene TRBJ2-6, with D uncertain. Germline V CDR1 and CDR2: SGHDT, YYEEEE. This CDR3 is built from 16 residues. V dropped 1 base and J dropped 0 bases, with 8 bases sitting between them. As DNA, the CDR3 is TGTGCCAGCAGCTTGTTCTCCCGCTCTGGGGCCAACGTCCTGACTTTC. Residues: CASSLFSRSGANVLTF.

The chain recombines TRBV6-1 with TRBJ2-3; D not certain. The CDR3 has 14 residues. V was trimmed by 4 bases and J by 3 bases, leaving 11 bases between them. CDR1 is MNHNS, CDR2 SASEGT, per germline. The CDR3 spells CASSASWVTDTQYF. DNA for the CDR3: TGTGCCAGCAGTGCCTCTTGGGTGACAGATACGCAGTATTTT.

This clone is large. The chain joins TRBV5-1 to TRBJ1-2, with 9 bases aligning to TRBD1. Losses at the gene ends were 4 bases for V and 4 bases for J; bases not matched to a gene: 5. Germline lookup yields CDR1 SGHRS and CDR2 YFSETQ. The CDR3 consists of 14 residues. The CDR3 bases are TGCGCCAGCAGCCCGCGGGACAGGGTCTATGGCTACACCTTC. Its protein product is CASSPRDRVYGYTF.

This chain links TRBV5-4 with TRBJ2-3, with TRBD2 matching 14 bases. The CDR3 spans 18 residues. Looked up from germline, CDR1 is SGHNT and CDR2 is YYREEE (reference sequence). Unmatched junction bases numbered 7, after V lost 4 bases and J lost 0 bases. The CDR3 nucleotides are TGTGCCAGCAGCATGAGGACTAGCGGGAGGCCTAGCACAGATACGCAGTATTTT. Translation gives CASSMRTSGRPSTDTQYF.

This clone was observed once. The chain combines TRBV10-2 with TRBJ2-7; no reliable D call. The CDR3 is made up of 15 amino acids. The V end was cut by 6 bases, the J end by 0 bases, with 15 bases between. CDR1 is WSHSY and CDR2 is SAAADI in the germline V gene. The CDR3 loop reads CASSEGGSSSYEQYF. Written as DNA, the CDR3 is TGCGCCAGCAGCGAAGGTGGTTCTAGCTCCTACGAGCAGTACTTC.

The chain joins TRBV19 to TRBJ1-4; a possible D gene is TRBD1 (5 bases). With 6 bases removed from V and 0 bases from J, the gap between germline ends came to 11 bases. This CDR3 has 15 residues. Germline loops: CDR1 LNHDA, CDR2 SQIVND (reference sequence). The chain's CDR3 is CASRRDGPTNEKLFF. The CDR3 bases are TGTGCCAGTAGGCGGGACGGCCCAACTAATGAAAAACTGTTTTTT.